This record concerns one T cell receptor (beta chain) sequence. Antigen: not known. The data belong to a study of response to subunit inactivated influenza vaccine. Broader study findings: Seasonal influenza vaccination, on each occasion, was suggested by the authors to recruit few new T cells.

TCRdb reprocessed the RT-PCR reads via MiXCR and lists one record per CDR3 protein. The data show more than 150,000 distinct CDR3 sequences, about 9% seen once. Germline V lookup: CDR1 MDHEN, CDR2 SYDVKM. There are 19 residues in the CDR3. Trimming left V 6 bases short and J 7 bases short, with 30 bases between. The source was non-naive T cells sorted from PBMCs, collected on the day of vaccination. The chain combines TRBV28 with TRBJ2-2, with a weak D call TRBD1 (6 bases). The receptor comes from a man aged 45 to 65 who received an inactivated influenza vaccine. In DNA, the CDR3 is TGTGCCAGCAGCCTTAATTGGGGGCGTCCCACTGGCTCGAACGGGGAGCTGTTTTTT. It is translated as CASSLNWGRPTGSNGELFF.